The next 23 T cell receptor beta chains were all read from a single sample in a study of cytomegalovirus exposure and HLA in healthy donors. Both 60 Vbeta primers and 13 Jbeta primers went into the PCR. TCRdb's copy holds only in-frame clones and misses some; the assay was immunoSEQ multiplex PCR. Of approximately 180,000 clones listed, about 81% are singletons. The sample consisted of PBMCs. The receptors derive from a man aged 18-30 years in good health and CMV-seronegative.

V and J are TRBV11-1 and TRBJ2-7; 9 bases agree with TRBD1. The V gene end was trimmed by 5 bases and the J gene end by 0 bases; junction bases not matched to a gene: 11. This CDR3 contains 17 residues. Looked up from germline, CDR1 is SGHAT and CDR2 is FQDESV (reference sequence). In DNA, the CDR3 is TGTGCCAGCAGCCTCCCGGGACAGGGATTTCGCTCCTACGAGCAGTACTTC. Its protein is CASSLPGQGFRSYEQYF.

This rearrangement joins TRBV9 to TRBJ2-7, with TRBD2 matching 10 bases. Germline V gene lookup returns CDR1 SGDLS and CDR2 YYNGEE. V trimming: 0 bases; J trimming: 7 bases; junction bases outside the gene matches: 4. This CDR3 contains 14 residues. DNA for the CDR3: TGTGCCAGCAGCGTAGGGCTAGCGGGAGATGAGCAGTACTTC. Its protein is CASSVGLAGDEQYF. Based on the CDR3 plus reference TRBV9 and TRBJ2-7, the full variable domain is DSGVTQTPKHLITATGQRVTLRCSPRSGDLSVYWYQQSLDQGLQFLIQYYNGEERAKGNILERFSAQQFPDLHSELNLSSLELGDSALYFCASSVGLAGDEQYFGPGTRLTVT.

The CDR3 sequence: CSAERQGVTDTQYF. The DNA of the CDR3 is TGCAGCGCTGAGAGACAGGGGGTCACAGATACGCAGTATTTT. The chain employs TRBV29-1 and TRBJ2-3; 9 bases align to TRBD1. CDR1 is SQVTM and CDR2 is ANQGSEA in the germline V gene. The ends lost 7 bases at V and 2 bases at J; junction bases unmatched: 7. This CDR3 is built from 14 residues.

J is TRBJ1-5 and V is TRBV5-5; 7 bases map to TRBD1. This CDR3 is 15 amino acids long. The ends lost 1 base at V and 7 bases at J; junction bases unmatched: 8. CDR1 and CDR2 from the germline V gene are SGHKS and YYEKEE (reference sequence). The CDR3 DNA sequence: TGTGCCAGCAGCTTGAGGGGGCTCCGCGAGCAGCCCCAGCATTTT. This gives the protein CASSLRGLREQPQHF.

The chain combines TRBV9 with TRBJ2-2; 8 nucleotides line up with TRBD2. Germline V CDR1 and CDR2: SGDLS, YYNGEE. The CDR3 consists of 14 residues. V dropped 4 bases and J dropped 7; count of bases not matched to a gene: 6. The CDR3 coding sequence is TGTGCCAGCAGCCTCTCCGGGGGGGTCGGGGAGCTGTTTTTT. Translation gives CASSLSGGVGELFF.

The CDR3 nucleotides are TGTGCCAGCTCCCAGGATTATACGAATTCACCCCTCCACTTT. Its translation is CASSQDYTNSPLHF. The V and J genes are TRBV6-6 and TRBJ1-6, with D hard to call. This CDR3 is built from 14 residues. The germline V and J ends were trimmed by 8 bases and 7 bases, with 15 bases remaining between them. CDR1 and CDR2 (germline): MNHNY, SVGAGI (reference sequence).

The gene calls are TRBV21-1 and TRBJ2-5; the table names TRBD1, a call not compared with the DNA. TRBV21-1 is recorded as a pseudogene. The CDR3 extends over 13 amino acids. CDR3 loop: CASTPTGGETQYF. For the CDR3, the DNA is TGTGCCAGCACCCCGACAGGTGGGGAGACCCAGTACTTC.

This clone has just one count. The CDR3 region has the DNA TGTGCCAGCAGTGAATTCTGGGCTGCGAACACCGGGGAGCTGTTTTTT. Protein sequence: CASSEFWAANTGELFF. The chain recombines TRBV25-1 with TRBJ2-2; D unresolved. The ends were cut back, 1 base at V and 0 bases at J, with 9 bases in the middle. The germline V gene encodes CDR1 MGHDK and CDR2 SYGVNS. This CDR3 is 16 amino acids long.

This clone has just a few counts. The J gene is TRBJ2-7, the V gene TRBV7-8; D unclear. Per the germline V gene, CDR1 is SGHVS and CDR2 is FQNEAQ. V gave up 11 bases and J gave up 2 bases, with 13 bases separating them. The length of the CDR3 is 12 residues. CDR3 in DNA: TGTGCCTTATGGCTAGAAACCTACGAGCAGTACTTC. It encodes CALWLETYEQYF.

This chain uses TRBV6-1 with TRBJ2-3; D may be TRBD1 (6 bases). Trimming removed 8 bases from V and 4 bases from J, with 13 bases in between. This CDR3 region has 13 residues. Germline values: CDR1 MNHNS, CDR2 SASEGT. CDR3 sequence (DNA): TGTGCCAGCCGGTCCAGGGGACCAGATACGCAGTATTTT. This sequence encodes CASRSRGPDTQYF.

Details on this clone: Because the CDR3's place on the DNA is in doubt, the DNA is left out and the CDR3 is given as listed by TCRdb. The J gene is TRBJ2-6, the V gene TRBV19; no DNA check was done on the table's D call, TRBD1. Per the germline V gene, CDR1 is LNHDA and CDR2 is SQIVND (reference sequence). From its first to its last residue, the CDR3 has 18 amino acids. The CDR3 reads CASTSAGRGFPGANVLTF.

This chain links TRBV28 with TRBJ2-5; 9 bases are a match to TRBD2. The end of the DNA aligns better with TRBJ2-7, so the J call may be wrong. Germline V CDR1 and CDR2: MDHEN, SYDVKM. This CDR3 is built from 14 residues. As DNA, the CDR3 is TGTGCCAGCATTAAGACTAGCGGCAACTACGAGCAGTACTTC. Its translation: CASIKTSGNYEQYF.

This chain connects TRBV27 to TRBJ2-6; 11 bases fit TRBD1. CDR1 and CDR2 (germline): MNHEY, SMNVEV (reference sequence). This CDR3 has 19 residues. V lost 2 bases to trimming and J lost 0 bases; unmatched junction nucleotides: 6. The CDR3 region is CASSLVTGQGVSGANVLTF. In DNA form, the CDR3 reads TGTGCCAGCAGTTTAGTCACGGGACAGGGGGTCTCTGGGGCCAACGTCCTGACTTTC. The full variable domain, with the rest looked up from reference TRBV27 and TRBJ2-6, is EAQVTQNPRYLITVTGKKLTVTCSQNMNHEYMSWYRQDPGLGLRQIYYSMNVEVTDKGDVPEGYKVSRKEKRNFPLILESPSPNQTSLYFCASSLVTGQGVSGANVLTFGAGSRLTVL.

The chain links TRBV6-5 to TRBJ2-2, with D perhaps TRBD2 (6 bases). CDR3 size: 15 residues. Per the germline V gene, CDR1 is MNHEY and CDR2 is SVGAGI. V lost 5 bases to trimming and J lost 0 bases, with 10 bases between them. The CDR3, as DNA: TGTGCCAGCAGTCGGGACTTCTCGAACACCGGGGAGCTGTTTTTT. Residues: CASSRDFSNTGELFF.

Comments on this clone: The same CDR3 arises from other DNA sequences in this sample as well. The CDR3 sequence is CASSLAGRGEKLFF. As DNA, the CDR3 is TGTGCCAGCAGCTTAGCAGGGAGGGGTGAAAAACTGTTTTTT. This rearrangement joins TRBV7-9 to TRBJ1-4; possibly TRBD1 for D (5 bases). The CDR3 runs to 14 residues. Trimming removed 0 bases at V and 7 bases at J, with 9 bases between. CDR1 is SEHNR, CDR2 FQNEAQ, per germline (reference sequence).

The rearrangement links TRBV4-1 to TRBJ1-4, with 7 bases matching TRBD1. The V gene end was trimmed by 6 bases and the J gene end by 6 bases; junction bases not matched to a gene: 13. The CDR3 loop spans 16 amino acids. Germline V gene data show CDR1 as MGHRA and CDR2 as YSYEKL. Here the CDR3 reads CASRSLNRDRYEKLFF. CDR3 nucleotide sequence: TGCGCCAGCAGGTCTCTAAACCGGGACAGATATGAAAAACTGTTTTTT.

The V gene is TRBV20-1, the J gene TRBJ2-7; 7 bases are a match to TRBD2. V dropped 3 bases and J dropped 4; count of bases not matched to a gene: 0. This CDR3 spans 11 amino acids. Germline assignment: CDR1 DFQATT and CDR2 SNEGSKA (reference sequence). CDR3 sequence reads: CSASGRYEQYF. In DNA form, the CDR3 reads TGCAGTGCTAGCGGGAGGTACGAGCAGTACTTC.

The chain carries TRBV7-8 and TRBJ2-2; D may be TRBD1 (6 bases). Trimming cost V 5 bases and J 0 bases, with 13 bases left between them. Per the germline V gene, CDR1 is SGHVS and CDR2 is FQNEAQ. The length of the CDR3 is 16 residues. The chain's CDR3 is CASSNRTAANTGELFF. The CDR3 DNA follows: TGTGCCAGCAGCAACCGGACAGCTGCGAACACCGGGGAGCTGTTTTTT.

The chain carries TRBV5-1 and TRBJ2-7; 7 bases agree with TRBD1. Germline V gene data show CDR1 as SGHRS and CDR2 as YFSETQ. The CDR3 loop spans 14 amino acids. V lost 2 bases and J lost 1; bases outside the gene matches: 3. CDR3 region: CASSFDRASYEQYF. The DNA of the CDR3 is TGCGCCAGCAGCTTCGACAGGGCGTCCTACGAGCAGTACTTC.

The chain is built from TRBV7-8 and TRBJ2-7; a weak D match, TRBD2 (5 bases). The V and J ends lost 1 base and 2 bases respectively, with 9 bases between them. Germline V gene sequence: CDR1 SGHVS, CDR2 FQNEAQ. The CDR3 spans 14 residues. Written as DNA, the CDR3 is TGTGCCAGCAGCTTAGGGTCCGGGGCCTACGAGCAGTACTTC. This encodes CASSLGSGAYEQYF.

The chain employs TRBV4-1 and TRBJ1-5, with D maybe TRBD1 (6 bases). V was pared by 7 bases and J by 0 bases, with 10 bases between. From germline, CDR1 is MGHRA and CDR2 YSYEKL. The length of the CDR3 is 14 residues. The CDR3 spells CASNMGHSNQPQHF. CDR3 DNA sequence: TGCGCCAGCAACATGGGACATAGCAATCAGCCCCAGCATTTT.

This clone showed up just once. V and J are TRBV6-7 and TRBJ2-7; TRBD1 aligns across 7 bases. Being an ORF, TRBV6-7 has a function that is uncertain. The CDR3 length is 14 residues. V shed 6 bases and J 6 bases; nucleotides not matched to a gene: 11. CDR3 sequence (DNA): TGTGCCAGCAGCATAGGGACAGCACGTTTCGAGCAGTACTTC. Amino acids: CASSIGTARFEQYF.

This clone was observed once. This chain uses TRBV4-3 with TRBJ2-1, with TRBD2 matching over 9 bases. J was trimmed by 8 bases and V by 0 bases; bases with no gene match: 2. CDR1 is LGHNA and CDR2 is YSLEER in the germline V gene. CDR3 size: 14 residues. CDR3 sequence reads: CASSQDRTSDEQFF. The CDR3 DNA sequence: TGCGCCAGCAGCCAAGATCGGACTAGCGATGAGCAGTTCTTC.